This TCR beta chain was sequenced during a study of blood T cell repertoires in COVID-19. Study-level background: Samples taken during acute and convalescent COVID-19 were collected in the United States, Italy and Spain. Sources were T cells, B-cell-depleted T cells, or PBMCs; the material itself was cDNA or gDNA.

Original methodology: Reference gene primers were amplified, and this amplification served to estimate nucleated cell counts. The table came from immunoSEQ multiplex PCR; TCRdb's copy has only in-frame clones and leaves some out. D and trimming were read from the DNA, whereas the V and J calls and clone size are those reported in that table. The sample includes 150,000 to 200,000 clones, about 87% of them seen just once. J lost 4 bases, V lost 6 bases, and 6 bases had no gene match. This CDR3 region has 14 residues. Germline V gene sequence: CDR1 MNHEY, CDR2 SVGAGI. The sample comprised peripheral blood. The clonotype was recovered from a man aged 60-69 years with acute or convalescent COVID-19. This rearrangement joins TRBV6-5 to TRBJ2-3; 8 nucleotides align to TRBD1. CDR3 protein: CASRLGQGSDTQYF. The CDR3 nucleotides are TGTGCCAGCAGGCTAGGACAGGGTTCAGATACGCAGTATTTT.